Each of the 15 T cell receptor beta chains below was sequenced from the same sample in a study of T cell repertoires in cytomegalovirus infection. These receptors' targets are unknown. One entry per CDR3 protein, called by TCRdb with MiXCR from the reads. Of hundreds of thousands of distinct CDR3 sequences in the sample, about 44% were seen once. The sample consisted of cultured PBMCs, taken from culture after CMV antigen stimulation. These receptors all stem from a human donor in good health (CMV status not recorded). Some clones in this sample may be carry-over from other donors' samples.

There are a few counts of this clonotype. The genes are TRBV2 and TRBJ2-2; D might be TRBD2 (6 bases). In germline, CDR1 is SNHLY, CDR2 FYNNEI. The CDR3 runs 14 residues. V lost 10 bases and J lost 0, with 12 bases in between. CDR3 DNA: TGTGCCACCCGGCGGGATTCGAACACCGGGGAGCTGTTTTTT. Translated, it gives CATRRDSNTGELFF.

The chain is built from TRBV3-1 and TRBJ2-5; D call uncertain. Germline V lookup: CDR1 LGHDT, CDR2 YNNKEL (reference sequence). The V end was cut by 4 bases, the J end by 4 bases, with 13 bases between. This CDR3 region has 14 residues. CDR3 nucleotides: TGTGCCAGCAGCCCCCTAGGGCTCGGAGAGACCCAGTACTTC. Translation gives CASSPLGLGETQYF.

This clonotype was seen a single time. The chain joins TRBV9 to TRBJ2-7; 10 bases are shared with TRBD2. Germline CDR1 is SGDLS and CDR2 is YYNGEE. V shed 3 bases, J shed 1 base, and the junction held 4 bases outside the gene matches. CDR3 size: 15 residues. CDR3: CASSGGLANSYEQYF. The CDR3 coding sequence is TGTGCCAGCAGCGGGGGACTAGCGAATTCCTACGAGCAGTACTTC.

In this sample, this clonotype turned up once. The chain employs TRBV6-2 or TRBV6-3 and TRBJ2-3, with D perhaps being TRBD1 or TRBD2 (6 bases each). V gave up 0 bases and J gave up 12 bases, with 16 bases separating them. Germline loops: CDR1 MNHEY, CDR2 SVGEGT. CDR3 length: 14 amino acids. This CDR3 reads CASSYSRGRLSQYF. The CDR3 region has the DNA TGTGCCAGCAGTTACTCACGGGGGCGATTATCCCAGTATTTT.

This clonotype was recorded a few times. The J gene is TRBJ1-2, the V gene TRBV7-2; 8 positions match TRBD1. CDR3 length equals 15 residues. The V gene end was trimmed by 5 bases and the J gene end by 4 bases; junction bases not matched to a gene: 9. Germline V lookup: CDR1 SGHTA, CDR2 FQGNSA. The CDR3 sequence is CASSLRTGIFYGYTF. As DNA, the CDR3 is TGTGCCAGCAGCCTCCGGACAGGGATCTTCTATGGCTACACCTTC. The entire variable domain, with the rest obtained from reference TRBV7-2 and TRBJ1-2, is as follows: GAGVSQSPSNKVTEKGKDVELRCDPISGHTALYWYRQSLGQGLEFLIYFQGNSAPDKSGLPSDRFSAERTGGSVSTLTIQRTQQEDSAVYLCASSLRTGIFYGYTFGSGTRLTVV.

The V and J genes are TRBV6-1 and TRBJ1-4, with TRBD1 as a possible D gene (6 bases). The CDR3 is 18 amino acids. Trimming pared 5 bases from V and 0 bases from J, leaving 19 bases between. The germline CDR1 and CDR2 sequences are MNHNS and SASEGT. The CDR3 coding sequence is TGTGCCAGCAGTCGAGCGGGGGGCAGTGGAGCAACTAATGAAAAACTGTTTTTT. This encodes CASSRAGGSGATNEKLFF.

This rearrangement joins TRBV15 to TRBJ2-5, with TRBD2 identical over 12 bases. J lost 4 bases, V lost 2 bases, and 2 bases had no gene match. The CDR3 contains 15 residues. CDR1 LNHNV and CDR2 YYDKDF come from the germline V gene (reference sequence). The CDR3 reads CATSRRLAGVETQYF. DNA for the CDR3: TGTGCCACCAGCAGAAGACTAGCGGGAGTAGAGACCCAGTACTTC.

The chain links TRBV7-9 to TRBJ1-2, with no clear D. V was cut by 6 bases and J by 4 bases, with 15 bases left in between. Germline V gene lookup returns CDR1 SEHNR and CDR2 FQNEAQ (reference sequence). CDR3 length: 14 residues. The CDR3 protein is CASSTPYGVYGYTF. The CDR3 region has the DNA TGTGCCAGCAGTACACCTTACGGGGTCTATGGCTACACCTTC.

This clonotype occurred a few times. CDR3 residues: CASSTGGSPLHF. The CDR3 bases are TGTGCCAGCAGCACCGGAGGTTCACCCCTCCACTTT. The J gene is TRBJ1-6, the V gene TRBV27; D is undetermined. The CDR3 is 12 residues long. The germline V gene has CDR1 MNHEY and CDR2 SMNVEV (reference sequence). Trimming shortened V by 6 bases and J by 9 bases, and 9 bases separated the two germline ends.

CDR3: CATKNRGTEAFF. The DNA of the CDR3 is TGTGCCACCAAAAACCGGGGCACTGAAGCTTTCTTT. The gene calls are TRBV2 and TRBJ1-1; D is undetermined. The CDR3 runs to 12 residues. CDR1 is SNHLY, CDR2 FYNNEI, per germline. V gave up 10 bases and J gave up 4 bases, with 13 bases separating them.

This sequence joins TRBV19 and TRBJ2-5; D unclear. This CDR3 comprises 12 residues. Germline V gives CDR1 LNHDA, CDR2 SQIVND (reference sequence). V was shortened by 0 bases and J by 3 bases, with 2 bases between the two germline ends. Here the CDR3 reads CASSIDKETQYF. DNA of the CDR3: TGTGCCAGTAGTATAGACAAAGAGACCCAGTACTTC.

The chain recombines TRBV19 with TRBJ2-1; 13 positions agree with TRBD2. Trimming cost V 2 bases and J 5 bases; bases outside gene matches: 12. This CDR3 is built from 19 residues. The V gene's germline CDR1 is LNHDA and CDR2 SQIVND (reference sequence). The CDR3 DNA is TGTGCCAGTAGTATACCGTTTGGGAAACTAGCGGGAGGGCACAATGAGCAGTTCTTC. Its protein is CASSIPFGKLAGGHNEQFF.

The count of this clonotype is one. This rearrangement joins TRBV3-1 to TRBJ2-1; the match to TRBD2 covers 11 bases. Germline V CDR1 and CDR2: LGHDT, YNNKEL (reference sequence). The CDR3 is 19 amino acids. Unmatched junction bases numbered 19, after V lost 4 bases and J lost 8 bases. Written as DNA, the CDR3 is TGTGCCAGCAGCCCCCCGGCCGGTAGCGGGAGGGCCTTTCGGTATGAGCAGTTCTTC. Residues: CASSPPAGSGRAFRYEQFF.

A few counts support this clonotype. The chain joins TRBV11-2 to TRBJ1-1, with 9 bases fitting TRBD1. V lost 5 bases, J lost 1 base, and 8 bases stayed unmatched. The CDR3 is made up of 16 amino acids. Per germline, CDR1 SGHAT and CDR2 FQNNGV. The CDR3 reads CASSLRQGVRNTEAFF. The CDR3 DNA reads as TGTGCCAGCAGCCTTCGACAGGGGGTAAGGAACACTGAAGCTTTCTTT.

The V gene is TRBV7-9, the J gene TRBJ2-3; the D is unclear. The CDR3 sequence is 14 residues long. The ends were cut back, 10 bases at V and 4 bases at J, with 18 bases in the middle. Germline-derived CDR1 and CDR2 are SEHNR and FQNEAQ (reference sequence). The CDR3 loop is CAILDPEDPDTQYF. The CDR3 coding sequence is TGTGCCATCCTTGACCCCGAGGATCCAGATACGCAGTATTTT.